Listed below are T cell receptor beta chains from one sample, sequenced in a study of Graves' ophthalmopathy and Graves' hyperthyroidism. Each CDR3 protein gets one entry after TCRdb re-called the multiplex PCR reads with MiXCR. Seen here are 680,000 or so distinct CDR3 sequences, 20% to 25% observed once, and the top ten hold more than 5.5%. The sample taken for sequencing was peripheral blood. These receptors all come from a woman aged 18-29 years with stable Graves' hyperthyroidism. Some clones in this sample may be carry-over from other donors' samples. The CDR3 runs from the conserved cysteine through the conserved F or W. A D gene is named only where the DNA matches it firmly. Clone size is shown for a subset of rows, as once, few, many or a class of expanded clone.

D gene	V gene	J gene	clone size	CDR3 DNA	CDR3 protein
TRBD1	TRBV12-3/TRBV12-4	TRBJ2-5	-	TGTGCCAGCAGCAATACAGGGGTGCAAGAGACCCAGTACTTC	CASSNTGVQETQYF
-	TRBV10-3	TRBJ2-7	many	TGTGCCATCAGTGATACGGGGGCGGGCTACGAGCAGTACTTC	CAISDTGAGYEQYF
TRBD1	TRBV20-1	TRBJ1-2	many	TGCAGTGCTGGGGGGACAGGGAAGTCGGGCTATGGCTACACCTTC	CSAGGTGKSGYGYTF
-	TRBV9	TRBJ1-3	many	TGTGCCAGCAGCGCCCTTAGCTCTGGAAACACCATATATTTT	CASSALSSGNTIYF
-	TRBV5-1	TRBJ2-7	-	TGCGCCAGCAGCACACACTCAACCTCCTACGAGCAGTACTTC	CASSTHSTSYEQYF
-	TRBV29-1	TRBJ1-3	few	TGCAGCGCCCGTCCCAGGGGCCAAGGAAACACCATATATTTT	CSARPRGQGNTIYF
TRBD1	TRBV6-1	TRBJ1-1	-	TGTGCCAGCAGGGCTCAGGGGGGTAAGACTGAAGCTTTCTTT	CASRAQGGKTEAFF
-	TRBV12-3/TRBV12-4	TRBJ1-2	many	TGTGCCAGCAGCCCGGGGCAGGGTTGGTATGGCTACACCTTC	CASSPGQGWYGYTF
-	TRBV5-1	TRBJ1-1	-	TGCGCCAGCGGCGTTGGCGAGAACACTGAAGCTTTCTTT	CASGVGENTEAFF
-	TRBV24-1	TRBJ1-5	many	TGTGCCACCAGTGATTCGCCAGGCCCTTCTCAGCCCCAGCATTTT	CATSDSPGPSQPQHF
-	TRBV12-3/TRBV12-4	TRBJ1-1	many	TGTGCCAGCAGTTTACGACAGGCGTTAAACACTGAAGCTTTCTTT	CASSLRQALNTEAFF
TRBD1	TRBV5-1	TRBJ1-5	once	TGCGCCAGCAGCTTGCGACAGGGACTAGGTCAGCCCCAGCATTTT	CASSLRQGLGQPQHF
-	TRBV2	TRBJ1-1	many	TGTGCCAGCAGTGTTGAGTGGTCGAGCACTGAAGCTTTCTTT	CASSVEWSSTEAFF
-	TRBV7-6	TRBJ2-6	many	TGTGCCAGCAGCTGGCAGTCGTCTGGGGCCAACGTCCTGACTTTC	CASSWQSSGANVLTF
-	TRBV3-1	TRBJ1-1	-	TGTGCCAGCAGCCAAGAGGCCCGGTTGTCGGGGGCTTTCTTT	CASSQEARLSGAFF